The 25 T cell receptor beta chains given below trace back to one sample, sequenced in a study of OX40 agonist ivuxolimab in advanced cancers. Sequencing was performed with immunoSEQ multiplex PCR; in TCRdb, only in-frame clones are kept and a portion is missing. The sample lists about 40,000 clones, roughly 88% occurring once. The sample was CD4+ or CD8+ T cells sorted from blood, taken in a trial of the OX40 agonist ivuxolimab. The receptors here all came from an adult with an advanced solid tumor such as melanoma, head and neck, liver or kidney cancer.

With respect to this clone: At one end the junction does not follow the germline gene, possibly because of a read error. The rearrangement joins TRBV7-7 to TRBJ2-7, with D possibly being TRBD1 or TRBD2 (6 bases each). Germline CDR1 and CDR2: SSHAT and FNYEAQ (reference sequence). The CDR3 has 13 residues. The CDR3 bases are TGTGCTAGCAGCCCTTGGGGGGCGGAGGAGCAGTACTTC. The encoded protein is CASSPWGAEEQYF.

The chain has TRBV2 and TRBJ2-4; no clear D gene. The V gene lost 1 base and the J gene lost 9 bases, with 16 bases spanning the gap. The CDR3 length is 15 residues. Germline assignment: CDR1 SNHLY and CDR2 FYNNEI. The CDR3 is CASSEGGKRLSIQYF. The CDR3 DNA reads TGTGCCAGCAGTGAAGGGGGAAAAAGACTGAGCATTCAGTACTTC. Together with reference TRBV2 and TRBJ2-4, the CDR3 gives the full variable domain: EPEVTQTPSHQVTQMGQEVILRCVPISNHLYFYWYRQILGQKVEFLVSFYNNEISEKSEIFDDQFSVERPDGSNFTLKIRSTKLEDSAMYFCASSEGGKRLSIQYFGAGTRLSVL.

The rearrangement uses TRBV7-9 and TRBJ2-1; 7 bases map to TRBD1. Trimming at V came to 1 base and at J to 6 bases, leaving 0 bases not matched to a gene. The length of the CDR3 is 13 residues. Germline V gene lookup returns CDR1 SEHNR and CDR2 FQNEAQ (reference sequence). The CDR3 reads CASSLDRGNEQFF. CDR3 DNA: TGTGCCAGCAGCTTAGACAGGGGCAATGAGCAGTTCTTC.

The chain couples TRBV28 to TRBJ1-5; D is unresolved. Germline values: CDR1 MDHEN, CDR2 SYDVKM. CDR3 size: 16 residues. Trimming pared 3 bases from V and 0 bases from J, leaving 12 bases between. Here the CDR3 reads CASSFYRRLSNQPQHF. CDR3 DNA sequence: TGTGCCAGCAGTTTCTACAGAAGACTTAGCAATCAGCCCCAGCATTTT.

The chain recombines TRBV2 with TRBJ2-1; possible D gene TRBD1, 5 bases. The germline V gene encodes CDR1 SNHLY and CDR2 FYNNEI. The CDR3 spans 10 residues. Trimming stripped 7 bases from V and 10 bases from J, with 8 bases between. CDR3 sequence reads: CASTRTEQFF. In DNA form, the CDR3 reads TGTGCCAGCACTCGGACAGAGCAGTTCTTC.

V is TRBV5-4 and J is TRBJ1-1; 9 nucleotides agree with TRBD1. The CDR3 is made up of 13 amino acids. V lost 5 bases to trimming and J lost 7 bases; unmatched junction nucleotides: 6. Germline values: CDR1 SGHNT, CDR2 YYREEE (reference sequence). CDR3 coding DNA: TGTGCCAGCAGTCCCGGGACAGGGTATGAAGCTTTCTTT. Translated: CASSPGTGYEAFF. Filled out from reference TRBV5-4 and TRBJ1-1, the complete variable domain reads ETGVTQSPTHLIKTRGQQVTLRCSSQSGHNTVSWYQQALGQGPQFIFQYYREEENGRGNFPPRFSGLQFPNYSSELNVNALELDDSALYLCASSPGTGYEAFFGQGTRLTVV.

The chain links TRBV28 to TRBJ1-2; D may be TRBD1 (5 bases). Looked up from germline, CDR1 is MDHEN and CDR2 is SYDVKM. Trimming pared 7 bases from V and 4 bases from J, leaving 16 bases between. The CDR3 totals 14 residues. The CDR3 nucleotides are TGTGCCAGCACCCATGCGGGGACCGCCTATGGCTACACCTTC. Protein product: CASTHAGTAYGYTF.

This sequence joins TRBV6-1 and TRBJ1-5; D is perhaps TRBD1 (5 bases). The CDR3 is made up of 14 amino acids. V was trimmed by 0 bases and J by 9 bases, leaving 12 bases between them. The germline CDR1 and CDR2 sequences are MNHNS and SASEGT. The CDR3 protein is CASSEAFGGPPQHF. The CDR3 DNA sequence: TGTGCCAGCAGTGAAGCGTTCGGGGGACCGCCCCAGCATTTT.

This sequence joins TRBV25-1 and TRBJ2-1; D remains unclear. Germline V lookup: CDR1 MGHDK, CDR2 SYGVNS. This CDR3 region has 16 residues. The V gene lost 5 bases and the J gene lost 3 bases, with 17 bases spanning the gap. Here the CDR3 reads CASSFDETLVYNEQFF. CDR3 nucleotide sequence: TGTGCCAGCAGTTTCGACGAGACCTTGGTCTACAATGAGCAGTTCTTC.

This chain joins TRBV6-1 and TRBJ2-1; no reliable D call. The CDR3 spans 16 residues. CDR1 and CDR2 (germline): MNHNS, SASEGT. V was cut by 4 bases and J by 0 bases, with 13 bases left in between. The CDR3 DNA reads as TGTGCCAGCAGTGGTGGTTGGCCCCACTCCTACAATGAGCAGTTCTTC. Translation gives CASSGGWPHSYNEQFF.

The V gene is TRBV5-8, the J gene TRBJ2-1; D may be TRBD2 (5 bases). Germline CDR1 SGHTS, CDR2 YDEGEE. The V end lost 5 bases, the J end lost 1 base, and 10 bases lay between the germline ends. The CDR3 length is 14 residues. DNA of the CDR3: TGTGCCAGCAGGAGCGGACTTTCCTACAATGAGCAGTTCTTC. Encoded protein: CASRSGLSYNEQFF.

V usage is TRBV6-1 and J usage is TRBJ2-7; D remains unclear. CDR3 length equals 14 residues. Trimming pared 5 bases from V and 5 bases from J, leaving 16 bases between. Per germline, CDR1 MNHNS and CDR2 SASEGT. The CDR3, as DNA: TGTGCCAGCAGTTTCGGTTCCCGGCCCCACGAGCAGTACTTC. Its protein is CASSFGSRPHEQYF.

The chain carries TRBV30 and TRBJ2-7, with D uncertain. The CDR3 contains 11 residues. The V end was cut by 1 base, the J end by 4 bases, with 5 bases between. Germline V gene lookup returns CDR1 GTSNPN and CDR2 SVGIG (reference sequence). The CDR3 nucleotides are TGTGCCTGGAGTGATTTATACGAGCAGTACTTC. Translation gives CAWSDLYEQYF.

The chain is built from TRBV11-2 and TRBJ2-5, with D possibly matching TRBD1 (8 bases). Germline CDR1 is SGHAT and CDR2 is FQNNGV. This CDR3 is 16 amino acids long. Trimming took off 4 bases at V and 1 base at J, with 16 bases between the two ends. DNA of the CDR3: TGTGCCAGCAGCTCCAGGGGGCGACTAGCCCAAGAGACCCAGTACTTC. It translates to CASSSRGRLAQETQYF.

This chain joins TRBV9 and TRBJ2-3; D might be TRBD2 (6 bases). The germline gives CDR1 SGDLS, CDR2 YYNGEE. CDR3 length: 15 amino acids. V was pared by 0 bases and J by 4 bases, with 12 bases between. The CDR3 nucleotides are TGTGCCAGCAGCGTAGCTCCGACTAGTTCAGATACGCAGTATTTT. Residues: CASSVAPTSSDTQYF.

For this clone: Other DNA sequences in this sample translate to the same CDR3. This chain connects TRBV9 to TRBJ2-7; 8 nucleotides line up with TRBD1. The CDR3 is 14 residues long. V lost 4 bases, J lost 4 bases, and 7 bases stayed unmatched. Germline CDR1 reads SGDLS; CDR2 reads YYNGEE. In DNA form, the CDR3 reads TGTGCCAGCAGCCCCCGGGACAGGACTTACGAGCAGTACTTC. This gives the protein CASSPRDRTYEQYF.

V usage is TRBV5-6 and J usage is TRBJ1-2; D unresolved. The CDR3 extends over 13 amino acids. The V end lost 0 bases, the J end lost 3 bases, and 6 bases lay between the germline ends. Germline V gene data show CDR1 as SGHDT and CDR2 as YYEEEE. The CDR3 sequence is CASSLEEDYGYTF. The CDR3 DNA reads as TGTGCCAGCAGCTTGGAGGAGGACTATGGCTACACCTTC.

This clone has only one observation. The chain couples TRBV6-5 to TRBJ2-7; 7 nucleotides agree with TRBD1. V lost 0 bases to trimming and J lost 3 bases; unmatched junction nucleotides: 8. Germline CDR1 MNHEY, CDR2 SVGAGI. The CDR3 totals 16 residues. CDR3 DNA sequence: TGTGCCAGCAGTTACTCGACAGGGTCTGGCTACTACGAGCAGTACTTC. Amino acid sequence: CASSYSTGSGYYEQYF.

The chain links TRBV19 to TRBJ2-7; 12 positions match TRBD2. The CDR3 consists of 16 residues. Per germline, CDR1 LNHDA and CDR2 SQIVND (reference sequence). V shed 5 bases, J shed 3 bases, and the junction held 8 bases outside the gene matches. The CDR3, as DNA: TGTGCCAGTAGTTGGCAGACTAGCGGGGGATACTACGAGCAGTACTTC. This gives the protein CASSWQTSGGYYEQYF.

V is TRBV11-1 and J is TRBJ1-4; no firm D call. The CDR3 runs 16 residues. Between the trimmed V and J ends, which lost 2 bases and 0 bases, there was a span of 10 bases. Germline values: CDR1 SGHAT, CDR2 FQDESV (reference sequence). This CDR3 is CASSLWQIATNEKLFF. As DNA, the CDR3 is TGTGCCAGCAGCTTATGGCAGATTGCAACTAATGAAAAACTGTTTTTT. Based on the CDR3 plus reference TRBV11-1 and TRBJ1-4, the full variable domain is EAEVAQSPRYKITEKSQAVAFWCDPISGHATLYWYRQILGQGPELLVQFQDESVVDDSQLPKDRFSAERLKGVDSTLKIQPAELGDSAMYLCASSLWQIATNEKLFFGSGTQLSVL.

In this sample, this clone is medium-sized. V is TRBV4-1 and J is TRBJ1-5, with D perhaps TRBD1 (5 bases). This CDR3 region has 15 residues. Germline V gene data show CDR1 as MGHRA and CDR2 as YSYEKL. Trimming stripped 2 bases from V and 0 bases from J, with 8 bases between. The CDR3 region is CASSQQGFSNQPQHF. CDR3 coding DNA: TGCGCCAGCAGCCAACAGGGTTTTAGCAATCAGCCCCAGCATTTT.

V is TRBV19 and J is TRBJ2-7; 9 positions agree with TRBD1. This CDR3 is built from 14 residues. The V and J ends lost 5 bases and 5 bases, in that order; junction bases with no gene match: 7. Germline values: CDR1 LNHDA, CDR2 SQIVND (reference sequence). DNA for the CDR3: TGTGCCAGTAGTGGGACAGGGTTCGCCCACGAGCAGTACTTC. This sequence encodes CASSGTGFAHEQYF.

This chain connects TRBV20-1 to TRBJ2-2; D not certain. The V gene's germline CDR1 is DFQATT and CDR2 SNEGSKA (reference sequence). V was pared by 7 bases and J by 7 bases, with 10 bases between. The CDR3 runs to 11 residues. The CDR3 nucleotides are TGCAGTGTTAATCCGAACGGGGAGCTGTTTTTT. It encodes CSVNPNGELFF.

DNA for the CDR3: TGTGCCAGCAGTTTATACCCCGGGGAGCTGTTTTTT. This encodes CASSLYPGELFF. V is TRBV6-6 and J is TRBJ2-2, with unresolved D. The CDR3 consists of 12 residues. V lost 4 bases, J lost 6 bases, and 6 bases lay in between. CDR1 and CDR2 from the germline V gene are MNHNY and SVGAGI (reference sequence).

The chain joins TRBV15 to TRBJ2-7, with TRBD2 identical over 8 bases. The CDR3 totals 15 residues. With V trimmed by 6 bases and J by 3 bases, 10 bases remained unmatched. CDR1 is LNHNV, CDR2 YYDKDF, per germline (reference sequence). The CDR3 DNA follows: TGTGCCACCAGTACCCCAAGGAGCGGGAGCTACGAGCAGTACTTC. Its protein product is CATSTPRSGSYEQYF.